Listed below are T cell receptor beta chains from one sample, sequenced in a study of blood T cell repertoires in COVID-19. The repertoire was sequenced with immunoSEQ multiplex PCR; TCRdb's copy has only in-frame clones and lacks some. Among around 310,000 clones listed, 85% to 90% were seen once. Sequencing input: PBMCs or T cells enriched from blood (not recorded which). These receptors were collected from a woman aged 25 to 39 who had recovered from COVID-19. CDR3s include the opening cysteine and the closing phenylalanine or tryptophan. A D gene is named only where the DNA matches it firmly. Clone size, where shown, is once, few, many, or a class for clones that have expanded.

TRBJ1-6 | . | . | TRBV18 | CASSGQRTLNSPLHF | TGTGCCAGCTCCGGACAGAGAACCCTTAATTCACCCCTCCACTTT
TRBJ1-1 | . | . | TRBV28 | CASSPPRGTEAFF | TGTGCCAGCAGCCCACCCCGGGGCACTGAAGCTTTCTTT
TRBJ2-1 | . | . | TRBV18 | CASSPVAGVVRDEQFF | TGTGCCAGCTCACCTGTGGCAGGGGTAGTTCGGGATGAGCAGTTCTTC
TRBJ2-5 | . | . | TRBV9 | CASSDGVETQYF | TGTGCCAGCAGCGATGGAGTCGAGACCCAGTACTTC
TRBJ2-3 | . | TRBD2 | TRBV7-2 | CASARGSPDTQYF | TGTGCCAGTGCCCGCGGGAGTCCAGATACGCAGTATTTT
TRBJ2-3 | . | . | TRBV28 | CASASPAGPTDTQYF | TGTGCCAGCGCAAGTCCCGCGGGGCCCACAGATACGCAGTATTTT
TRBJ1-5 | once | . | TRBV28 | CAHGQLNQPQHF | TGTGCACACGGACAATTGAATCAGCCCCAGCATTTT
TRBJ2-1 | few | . | TRBV11-3 | CASSLGGGNSYNEQFF | TGTGCCAGCAGCTTAGGGGGCGGGAACTCCTACAATGAGCAGTTCTTC
TRBJ2-1 | . | TRBD2 | TRBV5-4 | CASSSLAGIYNEQFF | TGTGCCAGCAGCTCACTAGCGGGAATATACAATGAGCAGTTCTTC
TRBJ2-7 | . | TRBD2 | TRBV27 | CASSLTSGIGEQYF | TGTGCCAGCAGCCTGACTAGCGGGATCGGCGAGCAGTACTTC
TRBJ2-5 | . | TRBD1 | TRBV15 | CATERDSIIGEETQYF | TGTGCCACAGAAAGGGACAGTATCATCGGGGAAGAGACCCAGTACTTC